The entry that follows covers one T cell receptor (beta chain) sequence. The antigen is not known. The PCR contained 60 Vbeta and 13 Jbeta primers. Sequencing used immunoSEQ multiplex PCR; TCRdb keeps in-frame clones, though not all of them. The sample lists around 130,000 clones; over 80% were seen once. The data are from a study of cytomegalovirus exposure and HLA in healthy donors. The wider study: Researchers found that roughly 80% of just under 400 genotyped donors fell within the Caucasian-associated ancestry cluster.

Donors had nominal health at sampling but likely had unrecorded immune exposures. Whole-study findings and limits: Previously analyzed data showed that most TCR beta V segments were productive at a frequency of about 87% or about 30%.

The CDR3 is 12 residues long. Germline values: CDR1 SGHTA, CDR2 FQGNSA. V lost 1 base to trimming and J lost 7 bases, with 5 bases between them. This receptor was obtained from a female donor in good health and CMV-seronegative. The chain combines TRBV7-2 with TRBJ2-1; D not resolved. Source material: PBMCs. CDR3 DNA sequence: TGTGCCAGCAGCTTAGTCTTTAATGAGCAGTTCTTC. Amino acids: CASSLVFNEQFF.